Listed here is a single T cell receptor beta chain. The entry originates in a study of PD-L1 blockade in urothelial cancer. Study-level background: Atezolizumab 1,200 mg was given intravenously every 3 weeks, starting 2014.

The sample's time point: pretreatment peripheral blood. TCRdb's copy holds only in-frame clones and misses some; the assay was immunoSEQ multiplex PCR. The data contain around 82,000 clones, roughly 84% of them singletons. The germline V and J ends were trimmed by 2 bases and 5 bases, with 14 bases remaining between them. Looked up from germline, CDR1 is MGHRA and CDR2 is YSYEKL. The CDR3 sequence is 15 residues long. This chain uses TRBV4-1 with TRBJ2-3; D is possibly TRBD2 (5 bases). The sequenced sample was PBMCs, obtained around atezolizumab (anti-PD-L1) treatment. The sequence was collected from a man aged 55 to 70 with urothelial cancer. The CDR3 bases are TGCGCCAGCAGCCAACTCGGGCTAGCAGGAGATACGCAGTATTTT. Encoded protein: CASSQLGLAGDTQYF.